A single sample is the source of the 10 T cell receptor beta chains below, sequenced in a study of cytotoxic CD8 clonotypes in ibrutinib-treated CLL. Assay used: immunoSEQ multiplex PCR; TCRdb lists only in-frame clones, some missing. The data hold approximately 140,000 clones, with approximately 75% observed a single time. Source: PBMCs, taken after 12 months of ibrutinib treatment. These receptor sequences come from a human donor with chronic lymphocytic leukemia.

This rearrangement joins TRBV19 to TRBJ1-3; 8 nucleotides align to TRBD1. The J segment lost 2 bases and the V segment lost 5 bases, leaving 5 bases of the junction unmatched. Germline CDR1 LNHDA, CDR2 SQIVND (reference sequence). The CDR3 is made up of 15 amino acids. The CDR3 region is CASSPRTGPGNTIYF. The CDR3 nucleotides read TGTGCCAGTAGTCCCCGGACAGGGCCTGGAAACACCATATATTTT.

V usage is TRBV30 and J usage is TRBJ1-6; D ambiguous. Germline loops: CDR1 GTSNPN, CDR2 SVGIG (reference sequence). The V end lost 5 bases, the J end lost 6 bases, and 8 bases lay between the germline ends. The CDR3 extends over 12 amino acids. The CDR3 sequence: CAWDRTNSPLHF. As DNA, the CDR3 is TGTGCCTGGGACCGGACTAATTCACCCCTCCACTTT.

The rearrangement uses TRBV6-5 and TRBJ2-3; a weak D match, TRBD2 (6 bases). The CDR3 has 16 amino acids. From germline, CDR1 is MNHEY and CDR2 SVGAGI. The ends were cut back, 4 bases at V and 2 bases at J, with 16 bases in the middle. In nucleotides, the CDR3 is TGTGCCAGCAGTTTTTCCGGGACTTCGTACACAGATACGCAGTATTTT. Its protein is CASSFSGTSYTDTQYF.

The chain uses TRBV6-1 and TRBJ1-2; D is possibly TRBD1 (6 bases). Germline V gene sequence: CDR1 MNHNS, CDR2 SASEGT. The length of the CDR3 is 14 residues. Trimming cost V 1 base and J 1 base, with 7 bases left between them. CDR3 nucleotides: TGTGCCAGCAGTGAAGGGACAGTTAACTATGGCTACACCTTC. Translating gives CASSEGTVNYGYTF.

The chain joins TRBV5-1 to TRBJ2-1; D ambiguous. Trimming took off 1 base at V and 5 bases at J, with 7 bases between the two ends. The CDR3 covers 13 residues. The germline CDR1 and CDR2 sequences are SGHRS and YFSETQ. CDR3 residues: CASSLWQNNEQFF. The CDR3 bases are TGCGCCAGCAGCTTGTGGCAGAACAATGAGCAGTTCTTC.

Comment on this clone: The same CDR3 also results from other DNA sequences found in this sample. V usage is TRBV11-2 and J usage is TRBJ1-1; D not resolved. There are 13 residues in the CDR3. Germline V lookup: CDR1 SGHAT, CDR2 FQNNGV. V lost 1 base, J lost 1 base, and 4 bases lay in between. CDR3 residues: CASSLGGNTEAFF. The CDR3 DNA follows: TGTGCCAGCAGCTTAGGAGGGAACACTGAAGCTTTCTTT.

The gene calls are TRBV19 and TRBJ2-4; D gene uncertain. Trimming removed 2 bases at V and 1 base at J, with 9 bases between. This CDR3 is 15 amino acids long. The germline CDR1 and CDR2 sequences are LNHDA and SQIVND (reference sequence). CDR3 loop: CASSIWQQAKNIQYF. DNA of the CDR3: TGTGCCAGTAGTATATGGCAGCAGGCCAAAAACATTCAGTACTTC.

With regard to this clone: At one boundary the junction diverges from the germline segment, which might be a read error. This chain connects TRBV7-2 to TRBJ1-2; 8 bases line up with TRBD1. This CDR3 contains 17 residues. Per germline, CDR1 SGHTA and CDR2 FQGNSA. CDR3 sequence reads: CASSSQVGQGANYDYTF. As DNA, the CDR3 is TGTGCCAGCAGCAGCCAGGTGGGGCAGGGGGCTAACTATGACTACACCTTC.

This sequence joins TRBV18 and TRBJ2-2, with D perhaps TRBD1 or TRBD2 (6 bases each). CDR1 KGHSH and CDR2 LQKENI come from the germline V gene. This CDR3 has 14 residues. Trimming pared 0 bases from V and 7 bases from J, leaving 9 bases between. CDR3 residues: CASSPPGGIGELFF. The CDR3 DNA follows: TGTGCCAGCTCACCACCAGGGGGGATCGGGGAGCTGTTTTTT. Supplemented by reference TRBV18 and TRBJ2-2, the full variable domain reads NAGVMQNPRHLVRRRGQEARLRCSPMKGHSHVYWYRQLPEEGLKFMVYLQKENIIDESGMPKERFSAEFPKEGPSILRIQQVVRGDSAAYFCASSPPGGIGELFFGEGSRLTVL.

The chain recombines TRBV5-1 with TRBJ1-1, with D perhaps matching TRBD1 (5 bases). CDR3 length: 14 amino acids. From germline, CDR1 is SGHRS and CDR2 YFSETQ. V lost 0 bases and J 5 bases, leaving 11 bases between the germline ends. The CDR3 DNA reads TGCGCCAGCAGCTTGGGGCAGGGAGGGACTGAAGCTTTCTTT. This codes for CASSLGQGGTEAFF.